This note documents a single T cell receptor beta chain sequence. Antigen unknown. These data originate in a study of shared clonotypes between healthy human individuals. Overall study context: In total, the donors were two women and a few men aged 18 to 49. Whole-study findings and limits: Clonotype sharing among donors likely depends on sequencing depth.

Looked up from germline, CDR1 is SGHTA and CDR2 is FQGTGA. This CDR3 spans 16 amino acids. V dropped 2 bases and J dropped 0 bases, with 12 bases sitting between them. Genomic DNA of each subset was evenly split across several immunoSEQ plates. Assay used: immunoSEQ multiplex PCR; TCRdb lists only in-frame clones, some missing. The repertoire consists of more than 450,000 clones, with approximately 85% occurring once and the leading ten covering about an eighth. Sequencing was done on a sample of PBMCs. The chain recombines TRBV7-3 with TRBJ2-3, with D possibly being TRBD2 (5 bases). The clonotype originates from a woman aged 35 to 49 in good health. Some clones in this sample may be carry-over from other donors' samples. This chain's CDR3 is CASSLDGEGSTDTQYF. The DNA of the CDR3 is TGTGCCAGCAGCTTAGACGGGGAAGGGAGCACAGATACGCAGTATTTT. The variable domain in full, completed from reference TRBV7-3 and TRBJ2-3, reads GAGVSQTPSNKVTEKGKYVELRCDPISGHTALYWYRQSLGQGPEFLIYFQGTGAADDSGLPNDRFFAVRPEGSVSTLKIQRTERGDSAVYLCASSLDGEGSTDTQYFGPGTRLTVL.